This T cell receptor beta chain is drawn from a study of blood T cell repertoires in COVID-19. Study at large: The samples span acute and convalescent COVID-19 from the United States, Italy and Spain. PBMCs, B-cell-depleted T cells, or T cells provided the cDNA or gDNA that made up the material.

In the original workflow: Amplification with reference gene primers provided the estimates of nucleated cell counts. Some clones are missing from TCRdb's copy, which holds only in-frame ones; the method was immunoSEQ multiplex PCR. V and J calls and clone size are those listed in that table; D and trimming were worked out from the DNA. The table lists roughly 260,000 clones, roughly 82% of them singletons. The CDR3 has 19 amino acids. The V and J genes are TRBV21-1 and TRBJ2-6; the DNA was not used to check the table's D call, TRBD1. TRBV21-1 is classified as a pseudogene. This TCR was recovered from a woman over 75 with active or convalescent COVID-19. The sample comprised peripheral blood. The CDR3 nucleotides read TGTGCCAGCAGCACAAGGGGCAGGGACAAGCCATCGGGGGCCAACGTCCTGACTTTC. It translates to CASSTRGRDKPSGANVLTF.